This T cell receptor beta chain emerged from a study of PD-1 blockade in classical Hodgkin lymphoma. Findings of the study overall: Still unresolved is the cause of the repertoire differences, which may be disease activity or prior therapy. Baseline diversity in complete responders resembled that of newly diagnosed patients. A significant rise in TCR diversity was seen by C4D1 for CD4+ cells but not for CD8+ cells.

Time point: cycle 4 day 1 (C4D1), after 6 weeks of nivolumab. Every patient relapsed after autologous stem cell transplantation, and brentuximab vedotin exposure varied. Thawed PBMCs were subjected to magnetic negative selection, which yielded isolated CD8+ T cells. TCRdb keeps only in-frame clones here, not all; method: immunoSEQ multiplex PCR. The table records some 20,000 clones, 88% of them present only once. For this clone: Its specificity is unknown.

The sequences come from CD8+ T cells from blood, collected before the fourth cycle of nivolumab. This clonotype was obtained from a human donor with classical Hodgkin lymphoma.

This chain's CDR3 is CAISVSLAGRTGELFF. Written as DNA, the CDR3 is TGTGCCATCAGTGTCTCTCTAGCGGGAAGAACCGGGGAGCTGTTTTTT. V usage is TRBV10-3 and J usage is TRBJ2-2; 9 nucleotides agree with TRBD2. Per the germline V gene, CDR1 is ENHRY and CDR2 is SYGVKD. This CDR3 region has 16 residues. Trimming took 4 bases from V and 5 from J; bases not matched to a gene: 8.